The entry below gives a single TCR beta chain sequence along with its context. The antigen is undetermined. One end of the junction is discordant with germline, which a read error may explain. Other DNA sequences of this sample code for an identical CDR3. Sequencing was at survey level. Some clones are missing from TCRdb's copy, which holds only in-frame ones; the method was immunoSEQ multiplex PCR. The table records 20,000 to 25,000 clones, roughly 82% of them present only once. The CDR3 has 18 amino acids. Germline V gene data show CDR1 as LGHNA and CDR2 as YNFKEQ. The source of the sample is a study of STAT5B mutations in CD4+ large granular lymphocyte leukemia. Study-wide results and caveats: No patients shared main leukemic clonotypes, though less than 30% appeared at low frequency elsewhere.

The sequence derives from a human donor in good health. Material for sequencing was CD4+ T cells from blood buffy coats. The V gene is TRBV4-2, the J gene TRBJ2-5; 15 nucleotides line up with TRBD2. This chain's CDR3 is CASSLRPGLAGGGETQYF. The CDR3 DNA is TGTGCCAGCAGCCTAAGGCCGGGACTAGCGGGGGGTGGAGAGACCCAATACTTC.